This is a list of T cell receptor beta chains from one sample in a study of shared clonotypes between healthy human individuals. Here immunoSEQ multiplex PCR was the method, and the copy in TCRdb shows in-frame clones only, minus some. This table holds around 180,000 clones, 80% to 95% found once. The specimen was naive CD4+ T cells sorted from blood. The receptors shown here come from a woman aged 25 to 39 in good health. Both conserved end residues are part of each CDR3. The order of the fields is D gene, V gene, J gene, clone size, CDR3 protein, CDR3 DNA. The D gene is left open where the match is weak. Clone sizes are given selectively: once, few, many, or a class where the clone is expanded.

.	TRBV10-3	TRBJ1-1	.	CAISDGVKDFTEAFF	TGTGCCATCAGTGATGGAGTTAAAGATTTCACTGAAGCTTTCTTT
.	TRBV15	TRBJ2-7	.	CATSRSGSTYEQYF	TGTGCCACCAGCCGATCGGGGTCAACCTACGAGCAGTACTTC
.	TRBV19	TRBJ1-5	.	CASNPRPSDSNQPQHF	TGTGCCAGTAACCCGCGTCCCAGCGATAGCAATCAGCCCCAGCATTTT
.	TRBV7-8	TRBJ1-2	.	CASSLYPGLGYTF	TGTGCCAGCAGCTTATATCCAGGGCTTGGCTACACCTTC
TRBD1	TRBV19	TRBJ1-2	.	CASTPGQDDSRYTF	TGTGCCAGTACTCCGGGACAGGACGATTCTCGCTACACCTTC
TRBD1	TRBV7-2	TRBJ1-5	.	CASSWGQANQPQHF	TGTGCCAGCAGCTGGGGACAGGCCAATCAGCCCCAGCATTTT
TRBD2	TRBV6-1	TRBJ2-1	.	CASSEGRGWPYNEQFF	TGTGCCAGCAGTGAAGGGCGGGGGTGGCCCTACAATGAGCAGTTCTTC
.	TRBV23-1	TRBJ1-2	.	CAPKGDYGYTF	TGCGCCCCCAAGGGTGACTATGGCTACACCTTC
.	TRBV7-6	TRBJ2-5	.	CASSARPGGRETQYF	TGTGCCAGCAGCGCCCGCCCTGGGGGAAGGGAGACCCAGTACTTC
.	TRBV2	TRBJ1-3	.	CASSEVLTGNTIYF	TGTGCCAGCAGTGAGGTCCTCACTGGAAACACCATATATTTT
TRBD2	TRBV19	TRBJ2-7	.	CASKGTGGIEQYF	TGTGCCAGTAAGGGTACGGGAGGGATCGAGCAGTACTTC
TRBD2	TRBV10-1	TRBJ2-7	once	CASSLAGGPLEQYF	TGCGCCAGCAGTCTAGCGGGAGGGCCCCTCGAGCAGTACTTC
TRBD1	TRBV5-5	TRBJ1-4	.	CASSPRTGTNEKLFF	TGTGCCAGCAGCCCGCGGACAGGGACTAATGAAAAACTGTTTTTT
.	TRBV5-1	TRBJ1-1	.	CASSLAPENTEAFF	TGCGCCAGCAGCTTGGCCCCGGAAAACACTGAAGCTTTCTTT
TRBD1	TRBV18	TRBJ2-7	once	CASSPQQGAHEQYF	TGTGCCAGCTCACCACAACAGGGGGCTCACGAGCAGTACTTC